This entry lists 10 T cell receptor beta chains sequenced from one sample in a study of blood T cell repertoires in COVID-19. Sequenced by immunoSEQ multiplex PCR; TCRdb stores in-frame clones only, minus some. Seen here are approximately 150,000 clones, roughly 88% observed once, and the top ten hold more than 9%. Sequenced sample: peripheral blood. These receptors all stem from a man in his fifties or sixties with active or convalescent COVID-19.

V is TRBV5-1 and J is TRBJ2-2; 12 nucleotides match TRBD2. The V and J ends lost 5 bases and 4 bases, in that order; junction bases with no gene match: 3. CDR3 length: 15 amino acids. Per the germline V gene, CDR1 is SGHRS and CDR2 is YFSETQ. The CDR3 here is CASSPGLAGTGELFF. Written as DNA, the CDR3 is TGCGCCAGCAGTCCGGGACTAGCGGGCACCGGGGAGCTGTTTTTT.

Only a few counts were recorded for this clone. The rearrangement links TRBV6-5 to TRBJ2-2; 7 bases align to TRBD2. Germline lookup yields CDR1 MNHEY and CDR2 SVGAGI. Unmatched junction bases numbered 10, after V lost 8 bases and J lost 4 bases. The length of the CDR3 is 15 residues. DNA of the CDR3: TGTGCCAGCCTGACCCGGGAGGCGGGCACCGGGGAGCTGTTTTTT. It encodes CASLTREAGTGELFF.

The sample holds one count of this clone. The rearrangement links TRBV7-9 to TRBJ1-1, with TRBD1 as a possible D gene (5 bases). The CDR3 length is 13 residues. The germline V and J ends were trimmed by 6 bases and 1 base, with 9 bases remaining between them. CDR1 is SEHNR and CDR2 is FQNEAQ in the germline V gene (reference sequence). CDR3 DNA sequence: TGTGCCAGCAGGATAACAGGGAACACTGAAGCTTTCTTT. Encoded protein: CASRITGNTEAFF.

This chain connects TRBV7-3 to TRBJ2-2; 9 bases fit TRBD2. The CDR3 runs to 16 residues. The germline CDR1 and CDR2 sequences are SGHTA and FQGTGA. Trimming removed 3 bases from V and 5 bases from J; junction bases left unmatched: 7. In nucleotides, the CDR3 is TGTGCCAGCAGCTTGACTAGCGGAGTGGATACCGGGGAGCTGTTTTTT. Translation: CASSLTSGVDTGELFF. The variable domain in full, with the rest retrieved from reference TRBV7-3 and TRBJ2-2, is GAGVSQTPSNKVTEKGKYVELRCDPISGHTALYWYRQSLGQGPEFLIYFQGTGAADDSGLPNDRFFAVRPEGSVSTLKIQRTERGDSAVYLCASSLTSGVDTGELFFGEGSRLTVL.

The chain has TRBV4-1 and TRBJ1-5; maybe TRBD1 (6 bases). This CDR3 comprises 15 residues. The V end was cut by 2 bases, the J end by 4 bases, with 12 bases between. Germline CDR1 is MGHRA and CDR2 is YSYEKL. Here the CDR3 DNA reads TGCGCCAGCAGCCAATCCGGGACAATGAATCAGCCCCAGCATTTT. Translated: CASSQSGTMNQPQHF.

This clone was observed a handful of times. The chain combines TRBV7-8 with TRBJ1-5; D gene unclear. This CDR3 has 13 amino acids. Germline lookup yields CDR1 SGHVS and CDR2 FQNEAQ. V lost 1 base and J 6 bases, leaving 7 bases between the germline ends. CDR3 sequence: CASSLVGGQPQHF. The DNA for the CDR3 is TGTGCCAGCAGCTTAGTGGGAGGTCAGCCCCAGCATTTT.

The chain has TRBV19 and TRBJ1-6; D not resolved. The CDR3 length is 13 residues. Germline V gene sequence: CDR1 LNHDA, CDR2 SQIVND (reference sequence). Trimming pared 6 bases from V and 5 bases from J, leaving 8 bases between. The CDR3 protein is CASRVQNNSPLHF. DNA for the CDR3: TGTGCCAGTAGAGTACAGAATAATTCACCCCTCCACTTT.

CDR3 sequence reads: CASSPRDSLIEKLFF. The DNA for the CDR3 is TGTGCCAGTAGTCCAAGGGACAGCCTAATTGAAAAACTGTTTTTT. V and J are TRBV19 and TRBJ1-4; the match to TRBD1 covers 7 bases. After removal of 5 bases from V and 7 bases from J, the junction contained 10 bases not matched to a gene. This CDR3 is built from 15 residues. The germline gives CDR1 LNHDA, CDR2 SQIVND (reference sequence).

The CDR3 sequence is CASSYSASAYEQYF. CDR3 DNA sequence: TGTGCCAGCAGTTACTCCGCCTCGGCCTACGAGCAGTACTTC. The rearrangement uses TRBV6-6 and TRBJ2-7, with D unclear. This CDR3 has 14 residues. Trimming stripped 0 bases from V and 2 bases from J, with 8 bases between. Germline values: CDR1 MNHNY, CDR2 SVGAGI (reference sequence).

The V gene is TRBV1, the J gene TRBJ2-1; the table's D gene call, TRBD1, was not cross checked with the DNA. TRBV1 is termed a pseudogene. The CDR3 sequence is 17 residues long. Written as DNA, the CDR3 is TGCACCAGCAGCCGTCACCACGGCGACAGGGGAGAGGGTGAGCAGTTCTTC. It specifies CTSSRHHGDRGEGEQFF.